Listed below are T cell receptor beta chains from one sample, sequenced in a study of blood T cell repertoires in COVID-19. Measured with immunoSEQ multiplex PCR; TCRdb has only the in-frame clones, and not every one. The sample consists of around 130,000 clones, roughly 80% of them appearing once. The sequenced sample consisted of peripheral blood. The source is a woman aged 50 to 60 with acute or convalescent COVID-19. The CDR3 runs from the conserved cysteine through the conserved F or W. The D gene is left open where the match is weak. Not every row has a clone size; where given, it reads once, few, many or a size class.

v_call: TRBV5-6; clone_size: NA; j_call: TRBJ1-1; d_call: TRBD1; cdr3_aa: CASSLNRDRGREGTEAFF; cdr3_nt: TGTGCCAGCAGCTTAAACCGGGACAGGGGGCGAGAAGGAACTGAAGCTTTCTTT
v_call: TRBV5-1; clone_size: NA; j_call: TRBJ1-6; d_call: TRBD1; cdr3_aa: CASSVTGDSYNSPLHF; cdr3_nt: TGCGCCAGCTCCGTGACAGGGGATTCCTATAATTCACCCCTCCACTTT
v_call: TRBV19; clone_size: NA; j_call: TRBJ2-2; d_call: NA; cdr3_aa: CASSTARNTGELFF; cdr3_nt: TGTGCCAGTAGTACGGCTAGAAACACCGGGGAGCTGTTTTTT
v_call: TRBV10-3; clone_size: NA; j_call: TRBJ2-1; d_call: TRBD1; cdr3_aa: CAISKGTGTNNEQFF; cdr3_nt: TGTGCCATCAGTAAGGGGACAGGGACCAACAATGAGCAGTTCTTC
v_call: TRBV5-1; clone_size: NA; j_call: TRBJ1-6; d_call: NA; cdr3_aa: CASSPEGVENSPLHF; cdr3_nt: TGCGCCAGCAGCCCAGAGGGGGTTGAGAATTCACCCCTCCACTTT
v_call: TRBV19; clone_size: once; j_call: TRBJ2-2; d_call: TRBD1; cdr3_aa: CASRDRVPSTGELFF; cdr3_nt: TGTGCCAGTAGGGACAGGGTCCCGAGCACCGGGGAGCTGTTTTTT
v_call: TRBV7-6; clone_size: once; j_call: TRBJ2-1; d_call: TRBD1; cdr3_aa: CASSLGQGVYNEQFF; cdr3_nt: TGTGCCAGCAGCTTGGGACAGGGAGTATACAATGAGCAGTTCTTC
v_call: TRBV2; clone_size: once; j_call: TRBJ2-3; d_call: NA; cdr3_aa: CASNGRRRFDTQYF; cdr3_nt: TGTGCCAGCAATGGTCGTCGCCGGTTTGATACGCAGTATTTT
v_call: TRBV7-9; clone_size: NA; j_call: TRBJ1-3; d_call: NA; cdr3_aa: CASSLGREGLSGNTIYF; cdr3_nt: TGTGCCAGCAGCTTAGGGCGGGAGGGGCTCTCTGGAAACACCATATATTTT
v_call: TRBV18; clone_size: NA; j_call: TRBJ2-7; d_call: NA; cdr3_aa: CASSPRRVGEQYF; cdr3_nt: TGTGCCAGCTCACCACGACGGGTCGGCGAGCAGTACTTC
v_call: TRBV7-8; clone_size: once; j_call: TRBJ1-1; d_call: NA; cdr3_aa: CASSLKAGDNGNTEAFF; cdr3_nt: TGTGCCAGCAGCTTAAAGGCCGGGGACAACGGAAACACTGAAGCTTTCTTT
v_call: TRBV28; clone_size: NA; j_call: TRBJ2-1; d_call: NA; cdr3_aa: CASSYLGNEQFF; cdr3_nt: TGTGCCAGCAGTTACCTCGGTAATGAGCAGTTCTTC
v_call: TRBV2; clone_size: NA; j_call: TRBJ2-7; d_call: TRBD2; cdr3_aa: CASSILAGNSYEQYF; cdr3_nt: TGTGCCAGCAGTATACTAGCGGGGAACTCCTACGAGCAGTACTTC
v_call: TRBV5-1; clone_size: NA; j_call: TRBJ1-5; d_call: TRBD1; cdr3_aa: CASSLGQGLLEPQHF; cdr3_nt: TGCGCCAGCAGCTTGGGACAGGGGTTGTTAGAGCCCCAGCATTTT
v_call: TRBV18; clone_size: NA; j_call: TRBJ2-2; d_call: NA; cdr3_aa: CASSPKAGLNTGELFF; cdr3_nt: TGTGCCAGCTCCCCCAAAGCAGGACTGAACACCGGGGAGCTGTTTTTT
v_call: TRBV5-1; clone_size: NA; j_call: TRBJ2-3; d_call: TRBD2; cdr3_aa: CASSPGLAGNGADTQYF; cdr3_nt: TGCGCCAGCAGCCCGGGACTAGCGGGAAATGGGGCAGATACGCAGTATTTT
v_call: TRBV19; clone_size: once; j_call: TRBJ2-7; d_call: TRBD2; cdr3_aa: CASSIGEGEQYF; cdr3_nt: TGTGCCAGTAGTATAGGGGAGGGCGAGCAGTACTTC
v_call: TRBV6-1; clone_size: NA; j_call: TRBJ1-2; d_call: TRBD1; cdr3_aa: CASSEGTGGSRYGYTF; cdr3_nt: TGTGCCAGCAGTGAAGGGACAGGGGGCTCGAGGTATGGCTACACCTTC
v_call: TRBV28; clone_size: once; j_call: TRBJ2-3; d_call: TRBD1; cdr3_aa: CASSTGTASTDTQYF; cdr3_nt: TGTGCCAGCAGTACGGGGACAGCCAGCACAGATACGCAGTATTTT
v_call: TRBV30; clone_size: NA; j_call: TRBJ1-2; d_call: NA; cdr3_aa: CARSTTGNGYTF; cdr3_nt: TGTGCCCGCAGTACTACAGGGAATGGCTACACCTTC
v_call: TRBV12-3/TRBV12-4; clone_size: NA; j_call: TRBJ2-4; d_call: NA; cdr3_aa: CASMRLALNIQYF; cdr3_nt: TGTGCCAGCATGAGGCTAGCCTTAAACATTCAGTACTTC
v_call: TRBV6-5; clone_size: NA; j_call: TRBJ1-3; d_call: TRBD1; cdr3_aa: CASSLTGSGNTIYF; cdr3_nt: TGTGCCAGCAGCCTGACAGGGTCTGGAAACACCATATATTTT
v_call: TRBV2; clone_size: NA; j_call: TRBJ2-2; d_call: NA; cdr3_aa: CASSVAGGITGELFF; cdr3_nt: TGTGCCAGCAGTGTGGCAGGGGGGATCACCGGGGAGCTGTTTTTT
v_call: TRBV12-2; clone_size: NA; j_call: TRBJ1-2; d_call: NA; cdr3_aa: CASRQNQPGQGYLLNYGYTF; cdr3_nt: TGTGCAAGTCGCCAAAATCAACCGGGACAGGGGTACCTTTTGAACTATGGCTACACCTTC
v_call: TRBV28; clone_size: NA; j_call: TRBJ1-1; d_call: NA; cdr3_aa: CASRGLSGDTEAFF; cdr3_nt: TGTGCCAGCAGGGGACTTTCCGGGGACACTGAAGCTTTCTTT
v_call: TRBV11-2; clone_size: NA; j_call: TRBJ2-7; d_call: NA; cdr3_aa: CASSLEPTEQYF; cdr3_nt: TGTGCCAGCAGCTTGGAGCCTACCGAGCAGTACTTC
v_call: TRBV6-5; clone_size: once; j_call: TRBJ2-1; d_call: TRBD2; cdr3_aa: CASSYPGLGSNEQFF; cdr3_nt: TGTGCCAGCAGTTACCCGGGACTAGGGTCAAATGAGCAGTTCTTC
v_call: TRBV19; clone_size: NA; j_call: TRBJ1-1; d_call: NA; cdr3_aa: CASSIAPHGGGTNTEAFF; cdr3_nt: TGTGCCAGTAGTATAGCACCGCACGGGGGAGGAACTAACACTGAAGCTTTCTTT